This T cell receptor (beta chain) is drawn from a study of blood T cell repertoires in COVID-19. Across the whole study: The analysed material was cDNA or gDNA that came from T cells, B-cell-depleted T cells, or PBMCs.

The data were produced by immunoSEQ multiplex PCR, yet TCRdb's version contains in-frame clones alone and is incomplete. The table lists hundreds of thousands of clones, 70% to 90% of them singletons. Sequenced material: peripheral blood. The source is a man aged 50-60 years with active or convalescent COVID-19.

The CDR3 spells CASSKPGIAGYEQFF. The CDR3 bases are TGTGCCAGCAGCAAACCGGGGATTGCGGGATATGAGCAGTTCTTC. The chain has TRBV11-2 and TRBJ2-1; D is possibly TRBD2 (6 bases). Germline CDR1 reads SGHAT; CDR2 reads FQNNGV. Trimming removed 5 bases from V and 8 bases from J, with 19 bases in between. The CDR3 runs to 15 residues.